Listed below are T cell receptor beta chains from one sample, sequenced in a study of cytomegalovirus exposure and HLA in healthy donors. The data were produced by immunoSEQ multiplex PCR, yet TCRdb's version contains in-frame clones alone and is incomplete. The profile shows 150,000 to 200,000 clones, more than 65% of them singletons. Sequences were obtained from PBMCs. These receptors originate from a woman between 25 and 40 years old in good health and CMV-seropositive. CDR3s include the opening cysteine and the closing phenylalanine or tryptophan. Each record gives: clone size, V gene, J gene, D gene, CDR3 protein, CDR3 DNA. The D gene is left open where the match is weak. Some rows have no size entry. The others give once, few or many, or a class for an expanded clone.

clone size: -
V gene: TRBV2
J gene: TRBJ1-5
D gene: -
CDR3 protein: CASSVTGVQPQHF
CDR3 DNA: TGTGCCAGCAGTGTTACGGGGGTTCAGCCCCAGCATTTT

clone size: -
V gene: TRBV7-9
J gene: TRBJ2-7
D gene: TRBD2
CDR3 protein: CASSPRSSGGAYEQYF
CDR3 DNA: TGTGCCAGCAGCCCCCGGTCTAGCGGGGGCGCTTACGAGCAGTACTTC

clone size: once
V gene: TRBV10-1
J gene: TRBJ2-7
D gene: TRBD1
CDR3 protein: CASSDDRGYEQYF
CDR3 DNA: TGCGCCAGCAGTGATGACAGGGGCTACGAGCAGTACTTC

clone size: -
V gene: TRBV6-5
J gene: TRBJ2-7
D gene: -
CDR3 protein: CASSIVGGGEQYF
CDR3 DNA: TGTGCCAGCTCTATTGTGGGGGGAGGCGAGCAGTACTTC

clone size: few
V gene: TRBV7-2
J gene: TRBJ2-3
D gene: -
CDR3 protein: CASSLEQAASTDTQYF
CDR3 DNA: TGTGCCAGCAGCTTAGAACAGGCAGCTAGCACAGATACGCAGTATTTT

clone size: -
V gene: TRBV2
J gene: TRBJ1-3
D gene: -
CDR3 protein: CASGPGALSGNTIYF
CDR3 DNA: TGTGCCAGCGGCCCGGGAGCTCTCTCTGGAAACACCATATATTTT

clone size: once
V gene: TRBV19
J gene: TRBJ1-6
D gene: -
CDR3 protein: CASGTREEGPLHF
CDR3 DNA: TGTGCCAGCGGGACTAGGGAAGAAGGGCCCCTCCACTTT

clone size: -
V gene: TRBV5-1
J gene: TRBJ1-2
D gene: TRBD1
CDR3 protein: CASSFGTGGVIDGYTF
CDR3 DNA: TGCGCCAGCAGCTTCGGGACAGGGGGCGTAATAGATGGCTACACCTTC

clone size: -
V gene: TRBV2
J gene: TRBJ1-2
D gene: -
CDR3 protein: CASSDYRTTNYGYTF
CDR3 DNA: TGTGCCAGCAGTGATTACAGGACTACTAACTATGGCTACACCTTC

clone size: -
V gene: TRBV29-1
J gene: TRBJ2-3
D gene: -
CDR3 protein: CSVGGGATDTQYF
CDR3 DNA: TGCAGCGTTGGAGGGGGGGCCACAGATACGCAGTATTTT

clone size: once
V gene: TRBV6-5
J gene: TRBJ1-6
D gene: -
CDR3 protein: CASSYGTGSPLHF
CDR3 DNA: TGTGCCAGCAGTTACGGGACTGGTTCACCCCTCCACTTT

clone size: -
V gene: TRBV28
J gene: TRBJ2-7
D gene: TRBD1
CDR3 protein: CASSLTGDGAYEQYF
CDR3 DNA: TGTGCCAGCAGTTTGACAGGGGATGGGGCCTACGAGCAGTACTTC

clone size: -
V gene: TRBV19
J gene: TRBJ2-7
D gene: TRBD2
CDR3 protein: CASSIAGGNYEQYF
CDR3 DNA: TGTGCCAGTAGTATTGCGGGGGGGAACTACGAGCAGTACTTC